Listed here are 18 T cell receptor beta chains from one sample, sequenced in a study of blood T cell repertoires in COVID-19. Assay used: immunoSEQ multiplex PCR; TCRdb lists only in-frame clones, some missing. The sample lists about 400,000 clones; roughly 91% were seen once. The material sequenced was PBMCs or T cells enriched from blood (not recorded which). These receptors were taken from a woman in her 30s who had recovered from COVID-19.

The rearrangement joins TRBV9 to TRBJ2-1; the match to TRBD2 covers 10 bases. Looked up from germline, CDR1 is SGDLS and CDR2 is YYNGEE. The V and J ends lost 0 bases and 13 bases, in that order; junction bases with no gene match: 4. The CDR3 has 13 residues. CDR3 sequence (DNA): TGTGCCAGCAGCGTAGGAACTAGCGGGAATCAGTTCTTC. It is translated as CASSVGTSGNQFF.

This sequence joins TRBV19 and TRBJ1-2; D is uncertain. Germline assignment: CDR1 LNHDA and CDR2 SQIVND (reference sequence). Trimming removed 3 bases from V and 4 bases from J, with 9 bases in between. The length of the CDR3 is 13 residues. DNA of the CDR3: TGTGCCAGTAGTATCGAGGTTAGCTATGGCTACACCTTC. It encodes CASSIEVSYGYTF. Using reference TRBV19 and TRBJ1-2 for the parts outside the CDR3, the full variable domain is DGGITQSPKYLFRKEGQNVTLSCEQNLNHDAMYWYRQDPGQGLRLIYYSQIVNDFQKGDIAEGYSVSREKKESFPLTVTSAQKNPTAFYLCASSIEVSYGYTFGSGTRLTVV.

The chain uses TRBV5-1 and TRBJ1-4, with D hard to call. Trimming removed 2 bases at V and 8 bases at J, with 19 bases between. The CDR3 loop spans 16 amino acids. Germline CDR1 reads SGHRS; CDR2 reads YFSETQ. The CDR3 reads CASSFGSRSNIEKLFF. CDR3 nucleotides: TGCGCCAGCAGCTTTGGTTCGAGAAGCAATATCGAAAAACTGTTTTTT.

The chain recombines TRBV7-2 with TRBJ2-1; possibly TRBD2 for D (6 bases). The length of the CDR3 is 17 residues. Deletions cut 7 bases from V and 4 bases from J, with 23 bases between. Germline values: CDR1 SGHTA, CDR2 FQGNSA. The CDR3 loop is CASIRGGAAGSYNEQFF. The CDR3 DNA follows: TGTGCCAGCATAAGGGGAGGCGCGGCGGGATCATACAATGAGCAGTTCTTC.

The chain uses TRBV7-3 and TRBJ2-1; D gene ambiguous. Per germline, CDR1 SGHTA and CDR2 FQGTGA. CDR3 length equals 16 residues. The V gene lost 5 bases and the J gene lost 0 bases, with 14 bases spanning the gap. CDR3 sequence (DNA): TGTGCCAGCAGCCGAACCGCTAGAGGCTCCTACAATGAGCAGTTCTTC. Translated: CASSRTARGSYNEQFF.

This chain joins TRBV4-1 and TRBJ1-2; 7 positions agree with TRBD1. Per the germline V gene, CDR1 is MGHRA and CDR2 is YSYEKL. The junction had 7 bases not matched to a gene; V was cut back by 8 bases and J by 7 bases. The CDR3 extends over 12 amino acids. The chain's CDR3 is CASGGGEGGYTF. The CDR3 DNA follows: TGCGCCAGCGGAGGGGGCGAAGGTGGCTACACCTTC.

The rearrangement joins TRBV4-1 to TRBJ2-7; perhaps TRBD2 as D (5 bases). Trimming shortened V by 3 bases and J by 2 bases, and 14 bases separated the two germline ends. The germline CDR1 and CDR2 sequences are MGHRA and YSYEKL. This CDR3 has 15 residues. The CDR3 sequence: CASSQTGIRPYEQYF. CDR3 DNA sequence: TGCGCCAGCAGCCAGACCGGGATCCGACCCTACGAGCAGTACTTC.

This clone was recorded once. The V call is TRBV10-3, the J call TRBJ2-7; 9 positions agree with TRBD1. The CDR3 runs 14 residues. V lost 6 bases and J lost 4; bases outside the gene matches: 7. CDR1 ENHRY and CDR2 SYGVKD come from the germline V gene. The CDR3 protein is CAIRGQGQPYEQYF. The CDR3 DNA is TGTGCCATCAGGGGACAGGGCCAACCTTACGAGCAGTACTTC.

The chain joins TRBV27 to TRBJ1-1, with D perhaps TRBD1 (6 bases). Trimming stripped 3 bases from V and 3 bases from J, with 14 bases between. Germline V lookup: CDR1 MNHEY, CDR2 SMNVEV (reference sequence). The CDR3 length is 15 residues. The CDR3 DNA is TGTGCCAGCAGTTTTTTGGACAGATCATACACTGAAGCTTTCTTT. Protein: CASSFLDRSYTEAFF.

The chain joins TRBV28 to TRBJ1-1, with D unclear. Per germline, CDR1 MDHEN and CDR2 SYDVKM. The V and J ends lost 8 bases and 0 bases respectively, with 10 bases between them. The CDR3 length is 13 residues. In nucleotides, the CDR3 is TGTGCCAGCTCTGCGCATTTGAACACTGAAGCTTTCTTT. This gives the protein CASSAHLNTEAFF.

The V call is TRBV28, the J call TRBJ2-1; possibly TRBD1 for D (6 bases). Germline V gives CDR1 MDHEN, CDR2 SYDVKM. Trimming left V 7 bases short and J 6 bases short, with 16 bases between. This CDR3 has 14 amino acids. This chain's CDR3 is CASTKPRGRNEQFF. The DNA for the CDR3 is TGTGCCAGCACCAAACCCAGGGGCCGCAATGAGCAGTTCTTC.

The genes are TRBV19 and TRBJ2-5, with D possibly matching TRBD2 (6 bases). Trimming took off 7 bases at V and 0 bases at J, with 9 bases between the two ends. The CDR3 consists of 13 residues. The germline V gene encodes CDR1 LNHDA and CDR2 SQIVND (reference sequence). The CDR3 sequence is CASKEGNQETQYF. CDR3 nucleotide sequence: TGTGCCAGTAAGGAGGGCAACCAAGAGACCCAGTACTTC.

The rearrangement joins TRBV7-2 to TRBJ2-1; 10 bases are a match to TRBD1. The ends lost 6 bases at V and 6 bases at J; junction bases unmatched: 8. CDR1 SGHTA and CDR2 FQGNSA come from the germline V gene. The CDR3 covers 15 residues. The CDR3 nucleotides read TGTGCCAGCAGAGGCGACAGGGGGCGAGGCAATGAGCAGTTCTTC. This gives the protein CASRGDRGRGNEQFF.

This clone was recorded a few times. J is TRBJ2-5 and V is TRBV5-1; the match to TRBD2 covers 13 bases. This CDR3 spans 14 amino acids. From germline, CDR1 is SGHRS and CDR2 YFSETQ. V dropped 0 bases and J dropped 11; count of bases not matched to a gene: 4. This CDR3 reads CASSLELAGGPQYF. The CDR3 DNA is TGCGCCAGCAGCTTGGAACTAGCGGGAGGGCCACAGTACTTC.

This chain uses TRBV5-1 with TRBJ1-2; 10 bases fit TRBD1. CDR1 and CDR2 (germline): SGHRS, YFSETQ. V lost 5 bases and J lost 7; bases outside the gene matches: 11. This CDR3 has 15 residues. The CDR3 protein is CASRAGTGAVVGYTF. CDR3 sequence (DNA): TGCGCCAGCAGGGCCGGGACAGGGGCTGTAGTTGGCTACACCTTC.

The gene calls are TRBV7-6 and TRBJ1-4, with 8 bases that match TRBD1. Per germline, CDR1 SGHVS and CDR2 FNYEAQ. The CDR3 length is 15 residues. J lost 8 bases, V lost 6 bases, and 11 bases had no gene match. The CDR3 nucleotides are TGTGCCAGCAGTCCGGACAGGGAAGGTTGGGAAAAACTGTTTTTT. Protein product: CASSPDREGWEKLFF.

V and J are TRBV6-5 and TRBJ2-2; D uncertain. Trimming took off 7 bases at V and 6 bases at J, with 18 bases between the two ends. The germline CDR1 and CDR2 sequences are MNHEY and SVGAGI. This CDR3 is built from 15 residues. The CDR3 sequence: CASTPRIYTAGELFF. The CDR3 bases are TGTGCCAGCACCCCTCGCATATATACGGCCGGGGAGCTGTTTTTT.

This chain connects TRBV5-6 to TRBJ1-1; TRBD1 agrees at 9 bases. Trimming at V came to 4 bases and at J to 4 bases, leaving 2 bases not matched to a gene. Germline-derived CDR1 and CDR2 are SGHDT and YYEEEE. There are 13 residues in the CDR3. The CDR3: CASSGQGITEAFF. For the CDR3, the DNA is TGTGCCAGCAGCGGACAGGGGATCACTGAAGCTTTCTTT.